This T cell receptor (beta chain) is drawn from a study of control samples from healthy donors and cancer patients. The CDR3 has 13 amino acids. J lost 13 bases, V lost 4 bases, and 9 bases had no gene match. The germline V gene has CDR1 SGHRS and CDR2 YFSETQ. Only in-frame clones appear in the TCRdb table, and some are missing; sequencing was by immunoSEQ multiplex PCR. The sample lists 120,000 or so clones, about 90% seen once, with around 1.8% in the top ten. The sample consisted of blood. This clonotype originated in a man aged 18 to 30 in good health. V and J are TRBV5-1 and TRBJ2-7, with 12 bases identical to TRBD1. The DNA of the CDR3 is TGCGCCAGCAGCGGGACAGGGGGCCGGGCCGGCTACTTC. This translates into CASSGTGGRAGYF.